Following are 24 T cell receptor beta chains from one sample sequenced in a study of technical replicates of blood from a few donors. Only in-frame clones appear in the TCRdb table, and some are missing; sequencing was by immunoSEQ multiplex PCR. This sample has about 59,000 clones, with approximately 84% found just once. The sample taken for sequencing was PBMCs. The origin of the receptors is a human donor in good health. Some clones in this sample may be carry-over from other donors' samples.

The chain is built from TRBV30 and TRBJ1-2; D possibly corresponds to TRBD1 (6 bases). The CDR3 covers 12 residues. CDR1 and CDR2 (germline): GTSNPN, SVGIG (reference sequence). V was pared by 2 bases and J by 8 bases, with 12 bases between. CDR3 nucleotides: TGTGCCTGGAGTCTTGGGGGCCGAGGCTACACCTTC. Its translation: CAWSLGGRGYTF.

V gene TRBV18 combines with J gene TRBJ2-5; 13 nucleotides align to TRBD2. With 6 bases clipped from V and 2 bases from J, the junction kept 3 bases outside the gene matches. Per the germline V gene, CDR1 is KGHSH and CDR2 is LQKENI. The CDR3 spans 15 residues. The CDR3 bases are TGTGCCAGCTCGCTACTAGCGGGGGGGCAAGAGACCCAGTACTTC. Its translation: CASSLLAGGQETQYF.

The chain has TRBV7-2 and TRBJ1-2, with 8 bases lining up with TRBD1. The V and J ends lost 4 bases and 5 bases, in that order; junction bases with no gene match: 12. There are 16 residues in the CDR3. Germline CDR1 is SGHTA and CDR2 is FQGNSA. The CDR3 region is CASSSFEGQGYYGYTF. CDR3 DNA: TGTGCCAGCAGCTCATTTGAAGGACAGGGATATTATGGCTACACCTTC.

This rearrangement joins TRBV4-1 to TRBJ1-2; D not resolved. The CDR3 has 13 residues. Germline-derived CDR1 and CDR2 are MGHRA and YSYEKL. V lost 1 base to trimming and J lost 3 bases, with 6 bases between them. The CDR3: CASSQVGHYGYTF. As DNA, the CDR3 is TGCGCCAGCAGCCAAGTCGGTCACTATGGCTACACCTTC.

The rearrangement joins TRBV9 to TRBJ1-3; D is uncertain. Germline V gives CDR1 SGDLS, CDR2 YYNGEE. The V and J ends lost 3 bases and 0 bases respectively, with 13 bases between them. The CDR3 covers 16 residues. The CDR3 region is CASSALERSSGNTIYF. In DNA form, the CDR3 reads TGTGCCAGCAGCGCCCTTGAGCGGAGCTCTGGAAACACCATATATTTT.

The chain recombines TRBV19 with TRBJ1-1; 7 bases line up with TRBD1. With 7 bases clipped from V and 5 bases from J, the junction kept 10 bases outside the gene matches. Germline loops: CDR1 LNHDA, CDR2 SQIVND (reference sequence). This CDR3 region has 14 residues. In DNA, the CDR3 is TGTGCCAGTACCCTAACAGGGGTGTTTACTGAAGCTTTCTTT. Protein: CASTLTGVFTEAFF. The full variable domain, rest sourced from reference TRBV19 and TRBJ1-1, is DGGITQSPKYLFRKEGQNVTLSCEQNLNHDAMYWYRQDPGQGLRLIYYSQIVNDFQKGDIAEGYSVSREKKESFPLTVTSAQKNPTAFYLCASTLTGVFTEAFFGQGTRLTVV.

J is TRBJ1-1 and V is TRBV9; 9 bases line up with TRBD1. The germline V gene has CDR1 SGDLS and CDR2 YYNGEE. Unmatched junction bases numbered 7, after V lost 3 bases and J lost 4 bases. CDR3 size: 15 residues. The CDR3 nucleotides are TGTGCCAGCAGCGACGGGACAGGGCTGGGCACTGAAGCTTTCTTT. Translating it yields CASSDGTGLGTEAFF.

This clone has a single count. This rearrangement joins TRBV2 to TRBJ1-2; TRBD1 agrees at 8 bases. This CDR3 comprises 13 residues. The germline CDR1 and CDR2 sequences are SNHLY and FYNNEI. With 6 bases clipped from V and 4 bases from J, the junction kept 4 bases outside the gene matches. CDR3 DNA sequence: TGTGCCAGCAGAGGACAGGGCGTCTATGGCTACACCTTC. Its translation is CASRGQGVYGYTF.

The rearrangement uses TRBV18 and TRBJ2-7; 8 bases are a match to TRBD1. Germline CDR1 KGHSH, CDR2 LQKENI. Trimming removed 8 bases from V and 3 bases from J; junction bases left unmatched: 9. The CDR3 consists of 14 residues. The CDR3 sequence is CASKTGGGVYEQYF. CDR3 sequence (DNA): TGTGCCAGCAAAACAGGGGGAGGCGTCTACGAGCAGTACTTC.

This clone was counted many times. This rearrangement joins TRBV6-6 to TRBJ2-1; D is possibly TRBD1 (5 bases). V lost 2 bases to trimming and J lost 0 bases, with 5 bases between them. There are 14 residues in the CDR3. Germline V gene data show CDR1 as MNHNY and CDR2 as SVGAGI (reference sequence). The CDR3 sequence is CASSYQGSYNEQFF. The CDR3 DNA sequence: TGTGCCAGCAGTTACCAGGGCTCCTACAATGAGCAGTTCTTC.

This clone is labeled large. This chain connects TRBV4-1 to TRBJ1-1, with 11 bases lining up with TRBD1. The CDR3 has 14 amino acids. The V gene end was trimmed by 5 bases and the J gene end by 6 bases; junction bases not matched to a gene: 5. Looked up from germline, CDR1 is MGHRA and CDR2 is YSYEKL. The CDR3: CASSLGTGGAEAFF. CDR3 DNA: TGCGCCAGCAGCTTAGGGACAGGGGGTGCTGAAGCTTTCTTT.

This sequence joins TRBV6-5 and TRBJ1-1; D is undetermined. Germline V gene data show CDR1 as MNHEY and CDR2 as SVGAGI. Trimming took 2 bases from V and 3 from J, leaving 7 bases between them. This CDR3 has 13 amino acids. In DNA form, the CDR3 reads TGTGCCAGCAGTTACGAGGCCTACACTGAAGCTTTCTTT. Protein sequence: CASSYEAYTEAFF.

J is TRBJ2-3 and V is TRBV6-5; 10 bases fit TRBD2. The CDR3 sequence is 15 residues long. Trimming cost V 6 bases and J 7 bases; bases outside gene matches: 10. Germline V gene data show CDR1 as MNHEY and CDR2 as SVGAGI. CDR3 residues: CASRYQREGRYTQYF. Here the CDR3 DNA reads TGTGCCAGCAGATATCAGCGGGAGGGCCGGTATACGCAGTATTTT.

This clone was counted once. The chain is built from TRBV27 and TRBJ2-7; no firm D call. The germline V and J ends were trimmed by 4 bases and 6 bases, with 13 bases remaining between them. The germline CDR1 and CDR2 sequences are MNHEY and SMNVEV (reference sequence). The CDR3 totals 13 residues. Here the CDR3 DNA reads TGTGCCAGCAGTTCGGGTGTGGCCTCCGAGCAGTACTTC. As protein: CASSSGVASEQYF.

This chain joins TRBV7-9 and TRBJ1-2; D remains unclear. Germline loops: CDR1 SEHNR, CDR2 FQNEAQ (reference sequence). V was shortened by 3 bases and J by 2 bases, with 4 bases between the two germline ends. CDR3 size: 12 residues. The CDR3 sequence: CASSFGNYGYTF. The CDR3, as DNA: TGTGCCAGCAGCTTCGGGAACTATGGCTACACCTTC.

J is TRBJ2-1 and V is TRBV29-1; TRBD2 agrees at 11 bases. V shed 4 bases and J 9 bases; nucleotides not matched to a gene: 5. The CDR3 is made up of 13 amino acids. Germline V gene sequence: CDR1 SQVTM, CDR2 ANQGSEA. CDR3 sequence reads: CSVVSGGVGEQFF. The DNA of the CDR3 is TGCAGCGTTGTTAGCGGGGGGGTGGGTGAGCAGTTCTTC.

The V and J genes are TRBV6-6 and TRBJ2-3; 8 bases agree with TRBD1. The germline V gene has CDR1 MNHNY and CDR2 SVGAGI (reference sequence). Trimming took 2 bases from V and 5 from J; bases not matched to a gene: 9. This CDR3 region has 16 residues. CDR3 in amino acids: CASSYPDRDMEDTQYF. The CDR3 nucleotides are TGTGCCAGCAGTTACCCGGACAGGGATATGGAAGATACGCAGTATTTT.

This sequence joins TRBV4-2 and TRBJ2-3, with 8 positions matching TRBD2. This CDR3 spans 15 amino acids. The junction had 3 bases not matched to a gene; V was cut back by 2 bases and J by 2 bases. Germline V gene data show CDR1 as LGHNA and CDR2 as YNFKEQ. Here the CDR3 reads CASSQQAGATDTQYF. The CDR3 bases are TGTGCCAGCAGCCAACAAGCGGGAGCCACAGATACGCAGTATTTT.

V is TRBV2 and J is TRBJ1-4; 7 bases map to TRBD1. Trimming removed 6 bases from V and 2 bases from J; junction bases left unmatched: 3. Germline V gene lookup returns CDR1 SNHLY and CDR2 FYNNEI. The CDR3 has 14 residues. CDR3 nucleotide sequence: TGTGCCAGCAGCCTACAGGGGACTAATGAAAAACTGTTTTTT. Its translation: CASSLQGTNEKLFF.

The chain carries TRBV7-8 and TRBJ1-1, with 11 bases lining up with TRBD1. The V gene's germline CDR1 is SGHVS and CDR2 FQNEAQ. The V segment lost 4 bases and the J segment 0 bases; nucleotides outside the gene matches: 10. The CDR3 has 18 residues. The DNA of the CDR3 is TGTGCCAGCAGCTCGCAGGGGACAGGGGGGATCTTGAACACTGAAGCTTTCTTT. This translates into CASSSQGTGGILNTEAFF.

The chain joins TRBV7-6 to TRBJ1-2; TRBD1 might be the D (6 bases). The CDR3 runs 14 residues. V lost 5 bases and J lost 7, with 17 bases in between. Germline CDR1 SGHVS, CDR2 FNYEAQ. Written as DNA, the CDR3 is TGTGCCAGCAGCCCCTGGGACATAGTGAGTGGCTACACCTTC. Amino acids: CASSPWDIVSGYTF.

The J gene is TRBJ2-3, the V gene TRBV6-6; 10 positions match TRBD1. Trimming took 2 bases from V and 4 from J; bases not matched to a gene: 3. This CDR3 contains 15 residues. Germline loops: CDR1 MNHNY, CDR2 SVGAGI (reference sequence). This CDR3 reads CASSYGTGDADTQYF. In nucleotides, the CDR3 is TGTGCCAGCAGTTACGGGACAGGGGACGCAGATACGCAGTATTTT.

This clone was observed once. The CDR3 loop is CASSFKFDEQYF. The CDR3 DNA is TGTGCCAGCAGCTTTAAATTCGACGAGCAGTACTTC. The genes are TRBV5-6 and TRBJ2-7; D gene unclear. CDR1 is SGHDT, CDR2 YYEEEE, per germline. Trimming stripped 2 bases from V and 5 bases from J, with 8 bases between. The CDR3 contains 12 residues.

The chain has TRBV30 and TRBJ2-1; D call uncertain. The ends were cut back, 2 bases at V and 9 bases at J, with 5 bases in the middle. CDR3 length: 10 amino acids. The V gene's germline CDR1 is GTSNPN and CDR2 SVGIG (reference sequence). The CDR3 DNA follows: TGTGCCTGGAGTTTTCGTGAGCAGTTCTTC. This encodes CAWSFREQFF. The full variable domain, in which reference TRBV30 and TRBJ2-1 provide the parts outside the CDR3, is SQTIHQWPATLVQPVGSPLSLECTVEGTSNPNLYWYRQAAGRGLQLLFYSVGIGQISSEVPQNLSASRPQDRQFILSSKKLLLSDSGFYLCAWSFREQFFGPGTRLTVL.